This T cell receptor beta chain was identified in a study of T cells in tumors after PD-1 blockade. This clone was seen once. Method: immunoSEQ multiplex PCR; TCRdb's copy keeps in-frame clones and lacks some. Here the sample spans 60,000 to 70,000 clones, around two thirds being singletons. V was shortened by 4 bases and J by 4 bases, with 14 bases between the two germline ends. The CDR3 totals 15 residues. The sample here was PBMCs, taken after anti-PD-1 treatment. This chain links TRBV5-7 with TRBJ2-2; weak D call: TRBD2 (7 bases). TRBV5-7 is noted as an ORF with a role that remains uncertain. The TCR comes from a human donor with basal cell carcinoma. The CDR3 nucleotides read TGTGCCAGCAGCCGGAGAGGGGGGGTCACCGGGGAGCTGTTTTTT. It is translated as CASSRRGGVTGELFF.